This passage covers 3 T cell receptor beta chains from one sample sequenced in a study of cytomegalovirus exposure and HLA in healthy donors. 13 Jbeta primers and 60 Vbeta primers were used for the PCR. TCRdb's table, derived via immunoSEQ multiplex PCR, lists solely in-frame clones and lacks some. The sample lists 100,000 to 150,000 clones, roughly 80% occurring once. The sequencing input was PBMCs. The receptor set was obtained from a man aged 25-45 years in good health and CMV-seropositive.

The CDR3 DNA reads TGCGCCAGCAGCCAAAGGACTAGCGGGAGGTCGGATGAGCAGTTCTTC. Its protein product is CASSQRTSGRSDEQFF. The chain uses TRBV4-3 and TRBJ2-1; 14 bases are a match to TRBD2. This CDR3 contains 16 residues. Unmatched junction bases numbered 5, after V lost 2 bases and J lost 8 bases. Looked up from germline, CDR1 is LGHNA and CDR2 is YSLEER.

The rearrangement uses TRBV4-3 and TRBJ1-3; D perhaps matches TRBD1 (5 bases). The CDR3 length is 16 residues. V lost 2 bases and J 0 bases, leaving 11 bases between the germline ends. Germline V gene lookup returns CDR1 LGHNA and CDR2 YSLEER. The CDR3 protein is CASSQSTGRSGNTIYF. CDR3 DNA sequence: TGCGCCAGCAGCCAATCAACAGGACGCTCTGGAAACACCATATATTTT.

The chain recombines TRBV10-1 with TRBJ2-1; 10 bases agree with TRBD1. This CDR3 contains 14 residues. V shed 7 bases and J 6 bases; nucleotides not matched to a gene: 6. Germline V CDR1 and CDR2: WNHNN, SYGVQD (reference sequence). Written as DNA, the CDR3 is TGCGCCAGCAACGACAGGGGGCTTGGCAATGAGCAGTTCTTC. Translated, it gives CASNDRGLGNEQFF.